The source of this T cell receptor (beta chain) is a study of early T cells in non-severe SARS-CoV-2 infection. This clonotype has ten or more counts. Each CDR3 protein gets one entry after TCRdb re-called the 5' RACE reads with MiXCR. The data show tens of thousands of distinct CDR3 sequences, around 7% seen once. Trimming left V 3 bases short and J 0 bases short, with 10 bases between. Germline CDR1 reads SEHNR; CDR2 reads FQNEAQ (reference sequence). The CDR3 loop spans 15 amino acids. This TCR came from an adult who was a healthcare worker with PCR-confirmed SARS-CoV-2 infection or an uninfected control (not recorded which). Specimen: whole blood. The J gene is TRBJ2-3, the V gene TRBV7-9, with a weak D call TRBD2 (6 bases). CDR3 amino acids: CASSFGGESTDTQYF. The CDR3 coding sequence is TGTGCCAGCAGCTTTGGAGGGGAGAGCACAGATACGCAGTATTTT.